The present T cell receptor beta chain was sequenced within a study of T-cell memory formation after mild COVID-19. The CDR3 contains 14 residues. The ends were cut back, 5 bases at V and 2 bases at J, with 12 bases in the middle. General study results and limits: Later expanders leaned toward CD4+, whereas clones contracting from day 15 to 85 were balanced CD4/CD8.

On this clonotype: The antigen remains undetermined.

In TCRdb, the 5' RACE reads were re-called with MiXCR into one record per CDR3 protein. The table lists around 320,000 distinct CDR3 sequences, roughly a fifth of them singletons, with approximately 21% in the top ten. The TCR was taken from a man aged 18 to 30 who had mild COVID-19 (a few samples of this study predate the infection). Cell type and time point are not known. The chain recombines TRBV12-3 or TRBV12-4 with TRBJ1-2; D not resolved. Sequencing was performed on PBMCs or a T cell subset sorted from them (not recorded which). In nucleotides, the CDR3 is TGTGCCAGCAGTCCTCAGGCTGTAAACTATGGCTACACCTTC. Protein product: CASSPQAVNYGYTF.